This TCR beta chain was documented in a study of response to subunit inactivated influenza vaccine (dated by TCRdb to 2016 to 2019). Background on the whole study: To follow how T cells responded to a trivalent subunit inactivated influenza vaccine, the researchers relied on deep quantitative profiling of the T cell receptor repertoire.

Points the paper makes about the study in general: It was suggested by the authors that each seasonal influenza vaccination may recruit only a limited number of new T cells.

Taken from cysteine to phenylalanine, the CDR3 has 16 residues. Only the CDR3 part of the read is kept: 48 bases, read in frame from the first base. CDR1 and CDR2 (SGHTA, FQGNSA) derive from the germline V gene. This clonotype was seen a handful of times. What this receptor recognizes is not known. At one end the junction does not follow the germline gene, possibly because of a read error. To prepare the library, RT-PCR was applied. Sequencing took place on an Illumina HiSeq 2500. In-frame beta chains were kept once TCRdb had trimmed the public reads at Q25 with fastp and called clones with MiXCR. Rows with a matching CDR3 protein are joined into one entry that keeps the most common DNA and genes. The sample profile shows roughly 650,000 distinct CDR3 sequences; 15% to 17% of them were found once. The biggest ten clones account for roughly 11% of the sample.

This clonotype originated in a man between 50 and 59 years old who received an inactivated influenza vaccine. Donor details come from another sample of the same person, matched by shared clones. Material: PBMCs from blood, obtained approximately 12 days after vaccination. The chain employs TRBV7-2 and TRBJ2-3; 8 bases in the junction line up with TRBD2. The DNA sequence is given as TGTGCCAGCAGCCAAAACCCTCCCACTAGCGGCGGACACTTAGTTTTT. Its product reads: CASSQNPPTSGGHLVF.